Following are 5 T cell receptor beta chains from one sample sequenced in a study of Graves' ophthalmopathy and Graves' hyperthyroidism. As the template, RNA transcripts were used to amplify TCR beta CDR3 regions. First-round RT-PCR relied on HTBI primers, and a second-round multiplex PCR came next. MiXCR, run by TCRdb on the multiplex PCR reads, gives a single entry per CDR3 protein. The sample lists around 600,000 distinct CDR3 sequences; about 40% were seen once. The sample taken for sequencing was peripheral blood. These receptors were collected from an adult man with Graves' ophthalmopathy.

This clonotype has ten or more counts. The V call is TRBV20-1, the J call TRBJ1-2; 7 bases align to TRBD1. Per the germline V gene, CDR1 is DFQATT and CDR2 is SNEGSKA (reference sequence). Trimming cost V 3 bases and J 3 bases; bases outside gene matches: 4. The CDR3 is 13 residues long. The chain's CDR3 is CSASGDRDYGYTF. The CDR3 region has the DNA TGCAGTGCTAGCGGAGACAGGGACTATGGCTACACCTTC.

CDR3 residues: CASRGGVTGNTIYF. In nucleotides, the CDR3 is TGCGCCAGCAGAGGGGGGGTGACTGGAAACACCATATATTTT. The chain combines TRBV5-1 with TRBJ1-3, with D possibly being TRBD1 (6 bases). Germline V CDR1 and CDR2: SGHRS, YFSETQ. CDR3 length equals 14 residues. V was cut by 5 bases and J by 2 bases, with 11 bases left in between.

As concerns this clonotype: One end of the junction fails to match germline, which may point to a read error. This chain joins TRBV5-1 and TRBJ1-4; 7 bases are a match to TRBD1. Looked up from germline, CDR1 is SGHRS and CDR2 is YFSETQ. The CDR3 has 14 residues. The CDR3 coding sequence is TGTGCCAGCAGCTTGGAGGGGGCGCGAGAAAAACTGTTTTTT. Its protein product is CASSLEGAREKLFF.

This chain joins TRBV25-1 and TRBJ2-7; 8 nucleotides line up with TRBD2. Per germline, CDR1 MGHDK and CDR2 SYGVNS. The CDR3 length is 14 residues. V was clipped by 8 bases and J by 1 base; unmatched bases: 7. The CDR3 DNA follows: TGTGCCAGCGTTGAAGGCGGGGGGTCCTACGAGCAGTACTTC. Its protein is CASVEGGGSYEQYF.

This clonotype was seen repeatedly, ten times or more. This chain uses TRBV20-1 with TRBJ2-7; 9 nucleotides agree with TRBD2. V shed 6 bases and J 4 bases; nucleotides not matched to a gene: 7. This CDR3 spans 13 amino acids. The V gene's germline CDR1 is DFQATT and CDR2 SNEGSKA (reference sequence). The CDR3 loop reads CSAGSSGAYEQYF. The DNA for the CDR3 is TGCAGTGCAGGGTCTAGCGGGGCTTACGAGCAGTACTTC.